Below are 13 T cell receptor beta chains sequenced from a single sample in a study of patients and donors after allogeneic stem cell transplantation. Each CDR3 protein is one row after TCRdb ran MiXCR on the RT-PCR reads. Of some 92,000 distinct CDR3 sequences in the sample, around 46% were seen once. Sequenced: blood, either unsorted or a sorted T cell fraction (not recorded which). The receptors shown here come from a human donor who was either an allogeneic HSCT recipient or a stem cell or donor lymphocyte infusion donor (not recorded which). It is not recorded whose cells these are; they may come from a transplant donor.

In nucleotides, the CDR3 is TGTGCCAGCAGGCCAAACACAGGGCGGACTGAAGCTTTCTTT. This gives the protein CASRPNTGRTEAFF. This chain connects TRBV3-1 to TRBJ1-1, with D tentatively TRBD1 (6 bases). CDR1 and CDR2 (germline): LGHDT, YNNKEL (reference sequence). Trimming took 6 bases from V and 5 from J, leaving 16 bases between them. CDR3 length equals 14 residues.

This chain uses TRBV6-6 with TRBJ1-5, with 10 bases matching TRBD1. CDR1 is MNHNY, CDR2 SVGAGI, per germline (reference sequence). The CDR3 is 14 residues long. Trimming took 5 bases from V and 6 from J; bases not matched to a gene: 4. CDR3 protein: CASSKTGGSQPQHF. Here the CDR3 DNA reads TGTGCCAGCAGTAAGACAGGGGGCAGTCAGCCCCAGCATTTT.

The chain combines TRBV12-3 or TRBV12-4 with TRBJ1-5; D call uncertain. The CDR3 is 12 residues long. Trimming left V 5 bases short and J 5 bases short, with 7 bases between. CDR3 nucleotides: TGTGCCAGCAGTCCCGGGCATCAGCCCCAGCATTTT. Translation: CASSPGHQPQHF.

This clonotype was seen only a few times. The chain combines TRBV29-1 with TRBJ1-2, with unresolved D. This CDR3 is built from 14 residues. V was trimmed by 3 bases and J by 3 bases, leaving 14 bases between them. Germline values: CDR1 SQVTM, CDR2 ANQGSEA. The CDR3 reads CSVDRGDGYYGYTF. CDR3 bases: TGCAGCGTTGATCGGGGAGACGGCTACTATGGCTACACCTTC. The complete variable domain, with remaining parts taken from reference TRBV29-1 and TRBJ1-2, reads SAVISQKPSRDICQRGTSLTIQCQVDSQVTMMFWYRQQPGQSLTLIATANQGSEATYESGFVIDKFPISRPNLTFSTLTVSNMSPEDSSIYLCSVDRGDGYYGYTFGSGTRLTVV.

This clonotype turned up a few times. CDR3 protein: CASSPLHTEAFF. The CDR3 DNA reads as TGTGCCAGCAGCCCGTTACACACTGAAGCTTTCTTT. The chain has TRBV14 and TRBJ1-1; D remains ambiguous. The ends were cut back, 4 bases at V and 3 bases at J, with 6 bases in the middle. The CDR3 consists of 12 residues. The germline V gene encodes CDR1 SGHDN and CDR2 FVKESK.

This clonotype was seen once. V usage is TRBV2 and J usage is TRBJ2-7, with 7 bases matching TRBD2. This CDR3 is built from 15 residues. CDR1 is SNHLY and CDR2 is FYNNEI in the germline V gene. Germline trimming cut 1 base from V and 3 bases from J; bases unmatched to any gene: 6. The chain's CDR3 is CASSEEERGFYEQYF. The CDR3 region has the DNA TGTGCCAGCAGTGAAGAGGAGCGGGGATTCTACGAGCAGTACTTC.

In its sample, this clonotype was seen a few times. The genes are TRBV6-5 and TRBJ1-2; 10 positions match TRBD1. This CDR3 contains 16 residues. V dropped 0 bases and J dropped 8; count of bases not matched to a gene: 9. Germline assignment: CDR1 MNHEY and CDR2 SVGAGI. As DNA, the CDR3 is TGTGCCAGCAGTTACTCATCCCGACAGGGGGCGGGAGGCTACACCTTC. Its translation is CASSYSSRQGAGGYTF.

A single count supports this clonotype. The J gene is TRBJ2-1, the V gene TRBV7-6; D gene unclear. This CDR3 has 11 amino acids. Germline-derived CDR1 and CDR2 are SGHVS and FNYEAQ. Deletions cut 2 bases from V and 7 bases from J, with 3 bases between. CDR3 in DNA: TGTGCCAGCAGCTTATTAAATGAGCAGTTCTTC. This gives the protein CASSLLNEQFF.

The chain uses TRBV20-1 and TRBJ2-7, with D possibly matching TRBD2 (6 bases). The V gene lost 6 bases and the J gene lost 1 base, with 16 bases spanning the gap. CDR1 is DFQATT and CDR2 is SNEGSKA in the germline V gene (reference sequence). The CDR3 runs 14 residues. Here the CDR3 DNA reads TGCAGTGCCCTCGGGACTGCAGGATCCTACGAGCAGTACTTC. This sequence encodes CSALGTAGSYEQYF.

The chain employs TRBV10-3 and TRBJ1-2, with TRBD1 identical over 7 bases. Unmatched junction bases numbered 5, after V lost 3 bases and J lost 4 bases. Germline loops: CDR1 ENHRY, CDR2 SYGVKD. The CDR3 loop spans 14 amino acids. CDR3 in DNA: TGTGCCATCAGTGACCCGACAGGGAGCTATGGCTACACCTTC. It specifies CAISDPTGSYGYTF.

This chain connects TRBV14 to TRBJ1-5, with a possible D match to TRBD1 (6 bases). The germline V gene has CDR1 SGHDN and CDR2 FVKESK. The CDR3 totals 14 residues. Deletions cut 5 bases from V and 6 bases from J, with 14 bases between. Here the CDR3 reads CASSLTGNGQPQHF. In DNA, the CDR3 is TGTGCCAGCAGCTTGACAGGAAATGGTCAGCCCCAGCATTTT.

The chain recombines TRBV5-1 with TRBJ2-7, with D uncertain. Per the germline V gene, CDR1 is SGHRS and CDR2 is YFSETQ. The CDR3 is 14 residues long. V lost 2 bases and J lost 4, with 13 bases in between. Here the CDR3 DNA reads TGCGCCAGCAGCTTAACCTTGGGTCGGTACGAGCAGTACTTC. Encoded protein: CASSLTLGRYEQYF.

This clonotype came up many times. The chain is built from TRBV7-6 and TRBJ1-5, with D perhaps matching TRBD1 (5 bases). V was shortened by 1 base and J by 5 bases, with 6 bases between the two germline ends. The CDR3 has 13 residues. The V gene's germline CDR1 is SGHVS and CDR2 FNYEAQ. CDR3 residues: CASSLGGDQPQHF. In DNA, the CDR3 is TGTGCCAGCAGCTTAGGGGGGGATCAGCCCCAGCATTTT.